This T cell receptor (beta chain) originates from a study of long-term antiretroviral therapy in people with HIV. Findings of the study overall: Every time point showed a repertoire led by clones expanded before ART.

This CDR3 has 14 residues. Unmatched junction bases numbered 6, after V lost 2 bases and J lost 8 bases. CDR1 is SGHDN and CDR2 is FVKESK in the germline V gene. Turning to this clone: The antigen is unknown.

Survey-level immunoSEQ v3.0 assays were run. Sequenced by immunoSEQ multiplex PCR; TCRdb stores in-frame clones only, minus some. The sample includes 15,000 to 20,000 clones, about four fifths of them seen just once. This sequence was found in a woman younger than 35 with HIV. This sample comprised unsorted PBMCs, obtained 0.6 years after starting antiretroviral therapy. This sequence joins TRBV14 and TRBJ1-2; 9 bases align to TRBD1. CDR3 residues: CASSQLDRGYGYTF. In nucleotides, the CDR3 is TGTGCCAGCAGCCAACTGGACAGGGGTTACGGCTACACCTTC.